The 19 T cell receptor beta chains below all came from one sample that was sequenced in a study of T cell repertoires in cytomegalovirus infection (dated by TCRdb to about 2019). Instrument on record: Illumina HiSeq 1500. The public reads were reprocessed in TCRdb via fastp at Q25 and MiXCR, keeping in-frame beta chains. Every CDR3 protein is listed once, alongside the most common genes and DNA of its rows. Present in this sample are fewer than 250,000 distinct CDR3 sequences, about 12% of which were seen just once. Jointly, the top ten make up 1.5% to 2% of the sample. Sequencing was carried out using PBMCs. The receptor source for this set is a human donor in good health (CMV status not recorded). Some clones in this sample may be carry-over from other donors' samples.

This clonotype came up a few times. This chain connects TRBV19 to TRBJ2-3; TRBD1 aligns across 7 bases. The CDR3 is 16 amino acids. Trimming took 6 bases from V and 3 from J; bases not matched to a gene: 12. Germline lookup yields CDR1 LNHDA and CDR2 SQIVND (reference sequence). The CDR3 loop is CASSPHGTEGTDTQYF. The CDR3 DNA is TGTGCCAGTAGCCCTCATGGGACAGAGGGTACAGATACGCAGTATTTT. The whole variable domain, remainder taken from reference TRBV19 and TRBJ2-3, is DGGITQSPKYLFRKEGQNVTLSCEQNLNHDAMYWYRQDPGQGLRLIYYSQIVNDFQKGDIAEGYSVSREKKESFPLTVTSAQKNPTAFYLCASSPHGTEGTDTQYFGPGTRLTVL.

The gene calls are TRBV5-1 and TRBJ1-5; no clear D gene. Trimming removed 3 bases from V and 5 bases from J, with 15 bases in between. This CDR3 has 15 amino acids. Germline loops: CDR1 SGHRS, CDR2 YFSETQ. CDR3 sequence (DNA): TGCGCCAGCAGCTCGGACGGGAGAAGGGATCAGCCCCAGCATTTT. Amino acid sequence: CASSSDGRRDQPQHF.

The table lists this clonotype with a few counts. J is TRBJ1-1 and V is TRBV29-1, with 7 bases aligning to TRBD1. This CDR3 region has 13 residues. Germline CDR1 is SQVTM and CDR2 is ANQGSEA. The J segment lost 2 bases and the V segment lost 7 bases, leaving 7 bases of the junction unmatched. CDR3 in DNA: TGCAGCGCCCGGGAAGGGGGCAACACTGAAGCTTTCTTT. It specifies CSAREGGNTEAFF.

This clonotype showed up many times. The chain carries TRBV7-2 and TRBJ2-7; D remains unclear. V lost 4 bases to trimming and J lost 7 bases, with 8 bases between them. The CDR3 totals 11 residues. Germline loops: CDR1 SGHTA, CDR2 FQGNSA. CDR3 nucleotide sequence: TGTGCCAGCAGCTCAAGACAAGAGCAGTACTTC. Protein: CASSSRQEQYF.

This clonotype was picked up many times. The chain is built from TRBV6-1 and TRBJ2-3, with D unclear. The germline V gene encodes CDR1 MNHNS and CDR2 SASEGT. With 7 bases removed from V and 6 bases from J, the gap between germline ends came to 17 bases. The CDR3 extends over 14 amino acids. CDR3: CASMNALRADTQYF. The CDR3 nucleotides are TGTGCCAGCATGAATGCCTTACGGGCGGATACGCAGTATTTT.

This clonotype was picked up many times. The rearrangement links TRBV12-3 or TRBV12-4 to TRBJ2-7; D is unresolved. Trimming removed 5 bases from V and 0 bases from J, with 11 bases in between. The CDR3 runs to 14 residues. The CDR3: CASSPEGFSYEQYF. In DNA form, the CDR3 reads TGTGCCAGCAGTCCCGAAGGCTTCTCCTACGAGCAGTACTTC.

This clonotype was picked up a small number of times. The V call is TRBV19, the J call TRBJ1-2, with 8 bases identical to TRBD1. V shed 2 bases and J 8 bases; nucleotides not matched to a gene: 7. In germline, CDR1 is LNHDA, CDR2 SQIVND (reference sequence). The CDR3 consists of 14 residues. The CDR3 sequence is CASSITFGQGGYTF. CDR3 sequence (DNA): TGTGCCAGTAGTATAACGTTCGGACAGGGAGGCTACACCTTC.

A remark on this clonotype: This could be a read error, since a much larger clone is one nucleotide away. This chain uses TRBV29-1 with TRBJ2-1, with D unresolved. The germline V gene has CDR1 SQVTM and CDR2 ANQGSEA. The CDR3 runs 13 residues. V was trimmed by 2 bases and J by 2 bases, leaving 7 bases between them. CDR3 DNA sequence: TGCAGCGTTGAATTTTTCACCTACAATGAGCAGTTCTTC. This gives the protein CSVEFFTYNEQFF.

In its sample, this clonotype was seen a few times. The chain uses TRBV19 and TRBJ2-3; TRBD2 aligns across 11 bases. Germline trimming cut 5 bases from V and 4 bases from J; bases unmatched to any gene: 8. The CDR3 is 16 residues long. Germline CDR1 is LNHDA and CDR2 is SQIVND (reference sequence). The CDR3 here is CASSPRLAGTSDTQYF. As DNA, the CDR3 is TGTGCCAGTAGTCCGAGACTAGCGGGGACCTCAGATACGCAGTATTTT.

This clonotype was counted only a few times. This chain joins TRBV7-2 and TRBJ2-1, with a possible D match to TRBD2 (5 bases). Trimming removed 2 bases from V and 7 bases from J, with 6 bases in between. The CDR3 is 12 amino acids. The germline CDR1 and CDR2 sequences are SGHTA and FQGNSA. The CDR3 spells CASSLLANEQFF. The CDR3 DNA reads as TGTGCCAGCAGCTTATTAGCGAATGAGCAGTTCTTC.

The table lists this clonotype with many counts. The V and J genes are TRBV7-2 and TRBJ2-1; unclear D gene. Germline values: CDR1 SGHTA, CDR2 FQGNSA. The CDR3 covers 16 residues. V lost 1 base and J lost 5, with 15 bases in between. The CDR3 loop reads CASSLVVRKPHNEQFF. The CDR3 bases are TGTGCCAGCAGCTTAGTGGTACGGAAGCCCCACAATGAGCAGTTCTTC.

This clonotype occurred a few times. V usage is TRBV5-1 and J usage is TRBJ2-1, with a possible D match to TRBD1 (7 bases). The V end lost 2 bases, the J end lost 8 bases, and 17 bases lay between the germline ends. Germline V gene sequence: CDR1 SGHRS, CDR2 YFSETQ. The CDR3 loop spans 15 amino acids. The CDR3 loop reads CASSFRRGRGDEQFF. Written as DNA, the CDR3 is TGCGCCAGCAGCTTCCGGAGGGGGCGCGGGGATGAGCAGTTCTTC.

This clonotype was seen at least ten times. The chain carries TRBV27 and TRBJ2-5, with a possible D match to TRBD2 (6 bases). The CDR3 has 14 amino acids. The germline CDR1 and CDR2 sequences are MNHEY and SMNVEV (reference sequence). The ends were cut back, 3 bases at V and 2 bases at J, with 10 bases in the middle. In nucleotides, the CDR3 is TGTGCCAGCAGTTTCCGGGACTTACAAGAGACCCAGTACTTC. This encodes CASSFRDLQETQYF.

V gene TRBV18 combines with J gene TRBJ2-5; 8 positions match TRBD1. CDR1 and CDR2 (germline): KGHSH, LQKENI. The CDR3 has 14 amino acids. V trimming: 1 base; J trimming: 5 bases; junction bases outside the gene matches: 3. The CDR3 here is CASSPRQGKETQYF. The CDR3 DNA is TGTGCCAGCTCACCACGACAGGGGAAGGAGACCCAGTACTTC.

This clonotype was seen only a few times. This chain connects TRBV19 to TRBJ2-7; 7 bases are a match to TRBD2. CDR1 is LNHDA and CDR2 is SQIVND in the germline V gene (reference sequence). This CDR3 has 15 residues. V shed 3 bases, J shed 6 bases, and the junction held 11 bases outside the gene matches. The CDR3 DNA sequence: TGTGCCAGTAGTATGCTGGCGGGGGAGCCCCTCGAGCAGTACTTC. Translating gives CASSMLAGEPLEQYF.

The V call is TRBV29-1, the J call TRBJ2-1, with 11 positions matching TRBD2. CDR1 SQVTM and CDR2 ANQGSEA come from the germline V gene. After removal of 6 bases from V and 0 bases from J, the junction contained 13 bases not matched to a gene. The CDR3 spans 18 residues. CDR3 nucleotide sequence: TGCAGCGTAATTCCCGGGACTAGCGGTGCGAGCTCCTACAATGAGCAGTTCTTC. Its protein is CSVIPGTSGASSYNEQFF.

This chain joins TRBV7-2 and TRBJ1-1; D not resolved. The CDR3 sequence is 11 residues long. The V and J ends lost 4 bases and 6 bases respectively, with 6 bases between them. Looked up from germline, CDR1 is SGHTA and CDR2 is FQGNSA. The CDR3 is CASSSKSEAFF. In nucleotides, the CDR3 is TGTGCCAGCAGCTCCAAATCTGAAGCTTTCTTT.

This clonotype was counted ten times or more. The chain couples TRBV7-2 to TRBJ2-7, with D possibly being TRBD1 (6 bases). Trimming took off 4 bases at V and 3 bases at J, with 16 bases between the two ends. Germline V gene data show CDR1 as SGHTA and CDR2 as FQGNSA. The CDR3 has 15 residues. DNA of the CDR3: TGTGCCAGCAGCTCCGAACCAGGGGCGCTCTACGAGCAGTACTTC. It specifies CASSSEPGALYEQYF.

This clonotype was seen repeatedly, ten times or more. The rearrangement joins TRBV20-1 to TRBJ2-7; tentatively, D is TRBD2 (5 bases). Looked up from germline, CDR1 is DFQATT and CDR2 is SNEGSKA (reference sequence). The V gene lost 0 bases and the J gene lost 3 bases, with 18 bases spanning the gap. The CDR3 sequence is 16 residues long. The CDR3 sequence: CSARDRWRANLYEQYF. The CDR3 region has the DNA TGCAGTGCTAGAGATCGTTGGCGGGCCAACCTCTACGAGCAGTACTTC.